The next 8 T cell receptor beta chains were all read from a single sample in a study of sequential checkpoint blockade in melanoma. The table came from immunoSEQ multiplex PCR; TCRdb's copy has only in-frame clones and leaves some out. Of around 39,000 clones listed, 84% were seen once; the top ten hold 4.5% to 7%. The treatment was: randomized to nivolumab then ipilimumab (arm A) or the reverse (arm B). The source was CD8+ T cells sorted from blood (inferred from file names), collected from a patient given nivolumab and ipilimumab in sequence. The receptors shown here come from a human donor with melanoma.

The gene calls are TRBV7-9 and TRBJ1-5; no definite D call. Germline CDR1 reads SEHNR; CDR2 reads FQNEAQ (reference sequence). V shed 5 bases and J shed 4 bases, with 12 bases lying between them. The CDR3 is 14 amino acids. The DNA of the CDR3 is TGTGCCAGCAGCCCGGGTGGACTGAATCAGCCCCAGCATTTT. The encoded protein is CASSPGGLNQPQHF.

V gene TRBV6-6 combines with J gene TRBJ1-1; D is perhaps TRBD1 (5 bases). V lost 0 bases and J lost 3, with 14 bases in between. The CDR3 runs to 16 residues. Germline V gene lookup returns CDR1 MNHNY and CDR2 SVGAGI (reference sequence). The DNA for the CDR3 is TGTGCCAGCAGTTACTCCTTCCCCAGGGATGACACTGAAGCTTTCTTT. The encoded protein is CASSYSFPRDDTEAFF.

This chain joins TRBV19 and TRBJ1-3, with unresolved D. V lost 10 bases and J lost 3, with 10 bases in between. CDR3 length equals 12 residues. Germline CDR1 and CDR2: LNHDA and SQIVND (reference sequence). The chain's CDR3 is CATKDYGNTIYF. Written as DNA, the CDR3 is TGTGCCACGAAGGACTATGGAAACACCATATATTTT.

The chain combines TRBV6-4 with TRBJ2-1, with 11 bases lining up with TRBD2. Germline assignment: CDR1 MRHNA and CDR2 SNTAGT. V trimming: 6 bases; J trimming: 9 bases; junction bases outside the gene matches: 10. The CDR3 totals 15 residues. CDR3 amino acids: CASSDGLAGSGEQFF. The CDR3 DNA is TGTGCCAGCAGCGATGGACTAGCGGGTAGTGGTGAGCAGTTCTTC.

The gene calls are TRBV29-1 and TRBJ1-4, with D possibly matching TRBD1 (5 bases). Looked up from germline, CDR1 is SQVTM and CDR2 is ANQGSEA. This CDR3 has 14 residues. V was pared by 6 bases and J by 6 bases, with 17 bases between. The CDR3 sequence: CSVYLGHHHEKLFF. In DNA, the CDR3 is TGCAGCGTATATTTAGGACATCACCATGAAAAACTGTTTTTT.

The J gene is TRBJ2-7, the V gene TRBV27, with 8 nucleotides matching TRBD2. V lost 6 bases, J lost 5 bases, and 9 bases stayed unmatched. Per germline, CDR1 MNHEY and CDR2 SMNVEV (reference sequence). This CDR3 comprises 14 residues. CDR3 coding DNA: TGTGCCAGCAGGGAACCGGGACTAGGGGACGAGCAGTACTTC. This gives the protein CASREPGLGDEQYF.

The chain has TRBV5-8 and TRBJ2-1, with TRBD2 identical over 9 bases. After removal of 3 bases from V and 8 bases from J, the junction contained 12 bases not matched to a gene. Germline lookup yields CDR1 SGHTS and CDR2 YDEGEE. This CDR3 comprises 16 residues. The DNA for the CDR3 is TGTGCCAGCAGCTGGCGCGGGAGGGCTTTAATCGATGAGCAGTTCTTC. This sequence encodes CASSWRGRALIDEQFF.

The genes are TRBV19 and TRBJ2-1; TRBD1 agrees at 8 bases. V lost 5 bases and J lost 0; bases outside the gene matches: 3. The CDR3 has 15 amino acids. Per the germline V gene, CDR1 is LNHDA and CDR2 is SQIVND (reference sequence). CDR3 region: CASSLGTGSYNEQFF. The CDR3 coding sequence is TGTGCCAGTAGTCTCGGGACAGGCTCCTACAATGAGCAGTTCTTC.